Shown below are 5 T cell receptor beta chains from a single sample sequenced in a study of T cell repertoires in cytomegalovirus infection. TCRdb itself ran the reads through MiXCR, one entry per CDR3 protein. The data show a few hundred thousand distinct CDR3 sequences, approximately 22% seen once. No antigens are known for them. The sequencing here drew on cultured PBMCs, taken from culture after CMV antigen stimulation. The source is a human donor in good health (CMV status not recorded). Some clones in this sample may be carry-over from other donors' samples.

This clonotype occurred many times. Sequence at one end of the junction differs from germline and may be a read error. The genes are TRBV6-1 and TRBJ2-1, with 8 bases lining up with TRBD2. In germline, CDR1 is MNHNS, CDR2 SASEGT. The CDR3 has 16 residues. The CDR3 DNA is TGTGCCAGCAATGAAGCGGGAGCTTTCTCCTACAATGAGCAGTTCTTC. It encodes CASNEAGAFSYNEQFF.

This clonotype was recorded only once. This chain connects TRBV5-1 to TRBJ2-1, with 7 positions matching TRBD1. The CDR3 has 15 residues. Germline values: CDR1 SGHRS, CDR2 YFSETQ. J gave up 1 base and V 4 bases, and 5 bases lay outside the gene matches. CDR3 protein: CASSARDRSYNEQFF. CDR3 in DNA: TGCGCCAGCAGCGCCCGGGACAGATCCTACAATGAGCAGTTCTTC.

This clonotype was observed a few times. The chain carries TRBV6-2 or TRBV6-3 and TRBJ2-6, with 8 bases lining up with TRBD1. CDR3 length: 16 amino acids. The V and J ends lost 5 bases and 2 bases, in that order; junction bases with no gene match: 5. Germline V gene sequence: CDR1 MNHEY, CDR2 SVGEGT. CDR3 sequence (DNA): TGTGCCAGCAGTGAGGACAGGGCCCCTGGGGCCAACGTCCTGACTTTC. It codes for CASSEDRAPGANVLTF.

This clonotype was recorded at least ten times. The rearrangement links TRBV6-6 to TRBJ2-5; D possibly corresponds to TRBD1 (5 bases). Germline assignment: CDR1 MNHNY and CDR2 SVGAGI (reference sequence). Between the trimmed V and J ends, which lost 10 bases and 9 bases, there was a span of 27 bases. CDR3 length: 15 residues. The CDR3 region has the DNA TGTGCCACCAATAACGATGCAGGGTTCCTTGGGGCCCAGTACTTC. This codes for CATNNDAGFLGAQYF.

This clonotype was counted many times. The CDR3: CASSKSTSVRTEAFF. CDR3 DNA: TGTGCCAGCAGCAAATCGACCAGCGTGAGGACTGAAGCTTTCTTT. This chain links TRBV7-9 with TRBJ1-1; D remains unclear. Germline CDR1 is SEHNR and CDR2 is FQNEAQ (reference sequence). V lost 5 bases, J lost 5 bases, and 18 bases lay in between. The CDR3 loop spans 15 amino acids.